A single sample gave rise to the 27 T cell receptor beta chains below, sequenced in a study of T cells in Graves' hyperthyroidism and ophthalmopathy. Researchers amplified the TCR beta CDR3 regions from RNA transcripts. HTBI primers were employed in a first-round RT-PCR of the TCR CDR3. TCRdb independently ran MiXCR on the multiplex PCR reads; one entry per CDR3 protein. Of nearly 600,000 distinct CDR3 sequences in the sample, approximately 15% are singletons; the top ten hold around 5.4%. Sequencing used blood. The receptors were sampled from a woman in her 30s with Graves' hyperthyroidism that later progressed to Graves' ophthalmopathy.

The table lists this clonotype with many counts. This chain uses TRBV27 with TRBJ2-3; D is unclear. The CDR3 loop spans 17 amino acids. Germline assignment: CDR1 MNHEY and CDR2 SMNVEV (reference sequence). Trimming took 3 bases from V and 2 from J, leaving 18 bases between them. CDR3 DNA: TGTGCCAGCAGTTTTCGGTCCCCGTATCCGAACACAGATACGCAGTATTTT. Residues: CASSFRSPYPNTDTQYF.

This clonotype was detected a few times. The rearrangement uses TRBV7-9 and TRBJ2-7; D gene unclear. The CDR3 covers 13 residues. Germline lookup yields CDR1 SEHNR and CDR2 FQNEAQ (reference sequence). Trimming removed 5 bases at V and 3 bases at J, with 11 bases between. CDR3 sequence reads: CASSRNDGYEQYF. For the CDR3, the DNA is TGTGCCAGCAGCCGAAACGACGGCTACGAGCAGTACTTC.

This clonotype was detected many times. CDR3 sequence reads: CASSLQEVWGYTF. The CDR3 region has the DNA TGTGCCAGCAGCCTACAAGAGGTGTGGGGCTACACCTTC. The genes are TRBV3-1 and TRBJ1-2, with D hard to call. This CDR3 contains 13 residues. The V gene's germline CDR1 is LGHDT and CDR2 YNNKEL (reference sequence). Trimming removed 4 bases at V and 8 bases at J, with 14 bases between.

This clonotype came up many times. The chain combines TRBV10-2 with TRBJ1-1; 8 bases align to TRBD1. V lost 3 bases and J lost 5; bases outside the gene matches: 8. The CDR3 sequence is 15 residues long. In germline, CDR1 is WSHSY, CDR2 SAAADI. Here the CDR3 DNA reads TGCGCCAGCAGTGACCACGGGACAGGCAGTACTGAAGCTTTCTTT. It is translated as CASSDHGTGSTEAFF.

This clonotype has ten or more counts. V is TRBV11-2 and J is TRBJ2-1; 11 bases map to TRBD2. The CDR3 is 15 residues long. Per the germline V gene, CDR1 is SGHAT and CDR2 is FQNNGV. V shed 5 bases, J shed 2 bases, and the junction held 2 bases outside the gene matches. The CDR3 spells CASSRLAGPYNEQFF. The CDR3 coding sequence is TGTGCCAGCAGCAGACTAGCGGGACCCTACAATGAGCAGTTCTTC.

This chain links TRBV2 with TRBJ2-7; TRBD1 agrees at 7 bases. The trim removed 8 bases at V and 6 bases at J, leaving 13 bases unmatched. This CDR3 comprises 14 residues. Germline-derived CDR1 and CDR2 are SNHLY and FYNNEI. The CDR3 DNA reads TGTGCCAGCCAGCTCACCGGGACAGTGTTCGAGCAGTACTTC. This encodes CASQLTGTVFEQYF.

This clonotype was observed at least ten times. The chain combines TRBV30 with TRBJ1-2; no clear D. The germline V gene encodes CDR1 GTSNPN and CDR2 SVGIG (reference sequence). Trimming took off 2 bases at V and 7 bases at J, with 17 bases between the two ends. There are 14 residues in the CDR3. The DNA for the CDR3 is TGTGCCTGGAGTACCGCCGGATTGAGGACTGGCTACACCTTC. Its translation is CAWSTAGLRTGYTF.

The rearrangement uses TRBV24-1 and TRBJ2-3; D may match TRBD1 or TRBD2 (5 bases each). CDR1 is KGHDR, CDR2 SFDVKD, per germline. CDR3 length: 18 residues. Between the trimmed V and J ends, which lost 0 bases and 1 base, there was a span of 16 bases. The CDR3 reads CATSDLHSGDRGTDTQYF. Written as DNA, the CDR3 is TGTGCCACCAGTGATTTGCACTCCGGGGACCGCGGCACAGATACGCAGTATTTT.

This clonotype was counted only a few times. The genes are TRBV28 and TRBJ1-6, with 7 bases aligning to TRBD1. The CDR3 sequence is 15 residues long. The J segment lost 8 bases and the V segment lost 1 base, leaving 5 bases of the junction unmatched. The germline V gene has CDR1 MDHEN and CDR2 SYDVKM. CDR3 region: CASSLYSGGDSPLHF. The CDR3 DNA sequence: TGTGCCAGCAGTTTATATTCAGGGGGGGATTCACCCCTCCACTTT.

The chain recombines TRBV10-3 with TRBJ2-7, with 10 nucleotides matching TRBD2. V lost 8 bases and J lost 2; bases outside the gene matches: 6. The CDR3 is 14 amino acids. Germline values: CDR1 ENHRY, CDR2 SYGVKD. In DNA, the CDR3 is TGTGCCATCGGGGAGCGGGAGGGTCCCTACGAGCAGTACTTC. This sequence encodes CAIGEREGPYEQYF.

This clonotype was detected ten times or more. The chain uses TRBV9 and TRBJ1-2, with 9 positions matching TRBD1. Trimming cost V 3 bases and J 5 bases; bases outside gene matches: 11. The CDR3 consists of 16 residues. Germline V gene data show CDR1 as SGDLS and CDR2 as YYNGEE. This CDR3 is CASSGYKWTGDYGYTF. The CDR3 bases are TGTGCCAGCAGCGGGTACAAATGGACAGGGGATTATGGCTACACCTTC.

The chain carries TRBV5-8 and TRBJ2-1; 7 bases map to TRBD2. Germline V gene sequence: CDR1 SGHTS, CDR2 YDEGEE. With 3 bases clipped from V and 1 base from J, the junction kept 4 bases outside the gene matches. The CDR3 is 15 amino acids. CDR3 protein: CASSSAGRSYNEQFF. Here the CDR3 DNA reads TGTGCCAGCAGCTCAGCGGGAAGGTCCTACAATGAGCAGTTCTTC.

This clonotype showed up many times. The rearrangement joins TRBV10-2 to TRBJ2-7; the D is unclear. The V and J ends lost 6 bases and 4 bases respectively, with 13 bases between them. CDR1 is WSHSY and CDR2 is SAAADI in the germline V gene. The CDR3 has 13 residues. The DNA of the CDR3 is TGCGCCAGCAGGAAACTTGGAATATACGAGCAGTACTTC. Encoded protein: CASRKLGIYEQYF.

The chain recombines TRBV7-8 with TRBJ1-1, with TRBD1 as a possible D gene (5 bases). Trimming took 5 bases from V and 3 from J, leaving 16 bases between them. This CDR3 has 15 residues. Germline V gives CDR1 SGHVS, CDR2 FQNEAQ. The CDR3 DNA reads TGTGCCAGCAGCCCTGTCGTCCAGGGAGACACTGAAGCTTTCTTT. It yields the protein CASSPVVQGDTEAFF.

The sample holds a few counts of this clonotype. The chain has TRBV28 and TRBJ2-2; TRBD2 matches at 8 bases. This CDR3 region has 14 residues. J gave up 7 bases and V 11 bases, and 12 bases lay outside the gene matches. Looked up from germline, CDR1 is MDHEN and CDR2 is SYDVKM. The DNA of the CDR3 is TGTGCCGGCGGGAGGAGGGGGATAAACGGGGAGCTGTTTTTT. Its protein is CAGGRRGINGELFF.

This clonotype occurred a few times. The chain joins TRBV4-2 to TRBJ1-3; no clear D gene. The CDR3 contains 15 residues. Germline V CDR1 and CDR2: LGHNA, YNFKEQ. The germline V and J ends were trimmed by 4 bases and 4 bases, with 14 bases remaining between them. This CDR3 reads CASSPSDLSGNTIYF. CDR3 bases: TGTGCCAGCAGCCCCTCAGACTTATCGGGAAACACCATATATTTT.

This clonotype has just a few counts. The V call is TRBV20-1, the J call TRBJ2-1; the D gene is possibly TRBD2 (6 bases). The V gene lost 3 bases and the J gene lost 3 bases, with 15 bases spanning the gap. The CDR3 is 15 residues long. Germline loops: CDR1 DFQATT, CDR2 SNEGSKA (reference sequence). CDR3 residues: CSARPPSAHYNEQFF. The CDR3 DNA reads TGCAGTGCTAGGCCACCTAGCGCCCACTACAATGAGCAGTTCTTC.

Ten or more counts support this clonotype. The V and J genes are TRBV30 and TRBJ1-1; 7 nucleotides match TRBD1. Unmatched junction bases numbered 7, after V lost 2 bases and J lost 4 bases. This CDR3 is 14 amino acids long. Per germline, CDR1 GTSNPN and CDR2 SVGIG (reference sequence). The CDR3 here is CAWSTGVGGTEAFF. CDR3 coding DNA: TGTGCCTGGAGTACAGGGGTAGGCGGCACTGAAGCTTTCTTT.

This clonotype was picked up many times. The rearrangement joins TRBV6-1 to TRBJ2-1; D is undetermined. The CDR3 loop spans 11 amino acids. The germline V gene encodes CDR1 MNHNS and CDR2 SASEGT. Trimming stripped 6 bases from V and 4 bases from J, with 4 bases between. The CDR3 reads CASSVYNEQFF. CDR3 sequence (DNA): TGTGCCAGCAGCGTATACAATGAGCAGTTCTTC.

This sequence joins TRBV24-1 and TRBJ2-1, with 10 bases aligning to TRBD2. With V trimmed by 4 bases and J by 10 bases, 12 bases remained unmatched. Per the germline V gene, CDR1 is KGHDR and CDR2 is SFDVKD. The CDR3 is 16 amino acids. This CDR3 is CATSDHGASGSREQFF. In nucleotides, the CDR3 is TGTGCCACCAGTGACCACGGGGCTAGCGGGAGCCGGGAGCAGTTCTTC.

This clonotype came up a few times. V and J are TRBV3-1 and TRBJ2-5; D may match TRBD1 or TRBD2 (5 bases each). Trimming removed 2 bases from V and 4 bases from J, with 11 bases in between. Per the germline V gene, CDR1 is LGHDT and CDR2 is YNNKEL (reference sequence). The CDR3 is 14 amino acids. CDR3 in amino acids: CASSQRVGTETQYF. Written as DNA, the CDR3 is TGTGCCAGCAGCCAAAGGGTGGGGACAGAGACCCAGTACTTC.

The rearrangement joins TRBV20-1 to TRBJ2-2, with D unresolved. The J call is uncertain, as TRBJ1-1 better fits the DNA end. In germline, CDR1 is DFQATT, CDR2 SNEGSKA (reference sequence). There are 12 residues in the CDR3. CDR3 bases: TGCAGTGTTCCCCATCTTCGGGGTAGCGCTTTCTTT. Protein sequence: CSVPHLRGSAFF.

This clonotype was seen ten or more times. The chain has TRBV11-2 and TRBJ2-1; 8 bases are a match to TRBD1. Trimming took 5 bases from V and 8 from J; bases not matched to a gene: 14. CDR3 length equals 16 residues. Germline V CDR1 and CDR2: SGHAT, FQNNGV. CDR3 coding DNA: TGTGCCAGCAGCAGTCGGACAGGGCCGCGGGTCTATGAGCAGTTCTTC. It encodes CASSSRTGPRVYEQFF. The full variable domain, completed using reference TRBV11-2 and TRBJ2-1, is EAGVAQSPRYKIIEKRQSVAFWCNPISGHATLYWYQQILGQGPKLLIQFQNNGVVDDSQLPKDRFSAERLKGVDSTLKIQPAKLEDSAVYLCASSSRTGPRVYEQFFGPGTRLTVL.

This clonotype has a count of ten or more. The genes are TRBV7-2 and TRBJ2-3; maybe TRBD2 (5 bases). This CDR3 comprises 13 residues. Trimming removed 5 bases at V and 3 bases at J, with 9 bases between. Germline loops: CDR1 SGHTA, CDR2 FQGNSA. The CDR3, as DNA: TGTGCCAGCAGCGGCCGGAGGACAGATACGCAGTATTTT. It is translated as CASSGRRTDTQYF.

This clonotype was observed a handful of times. V and J are TRBV5-1 and TRBJ2-7; 9 nucleotides match TRBD2. V was clipped by 3 bases and J by 0 bases; unmatched bases: 10. This CDR3 comprises 17 residues. The V gene's germline CDR1 is SGHRS and CDR2 YFSETQ. As DNA, the CDR3 is TGCGCCAGCAGCTCCGAGCCGGGACTAGCTCTCTCCTACGAGCAGTACTTC. Translating it yields CASSSEPGLALSYEQYF. Variable domain in full (rest from reference TRBV5-1 and TRBJ2-7): KAGVTQTPRYLIKTRGQQVTLSCSPISGHRSVSWYQQTPGQGLQFLFEYFSETQRNKGNFPGRFSGRQFSNSRSEMNVSTLELGDSALYLCASSSEPGLALSYEQYFGPGTRLTVT.

This clonotype was recorded at least ten times. J is TRBJ2-3 and V is TRBV9, with 10 bases identical to TRBD2. CDR1 is SGDLS, CDR2 YYNGEE, per germline. The ends lost 0 bases at V and 0 bases at J; junction bases unmatched: 7. CDR3 length: 18 residues. DNA for the CDR3: TGTGCCAGCAGCGTAGGCCTAGCGGGAGACCCTAGCACAGATACGCAGTATTTT. Translation gives CASSVGLAGDPSTDTQYF.

The chain has TRBV7-9 and TRBJ1-4, with 7 bases that match TRBD1. V was pared by 6 bases and J by 6 bases, with 10 bases of the junction left unmatched. From germline, CDR1 is SEHNR and CDR2 FQNEAQ (reference sequence). The CDR3 is 15 amino acids. The CDR3 loop is CASRPDRAVDEKLFF. The DNA for the CDR3 is TGTGCCAGCAGGCCCGACAGGGCGGTGGATGAAAAACTGTTTTTT. Drawing the rest from reference TRBV7-9 and TRBJ1-4, the complete variable domain is DTGVSQNPRHKITKRGQNVTFRCDPISEHNRLYWYRQTLGQGPEFLTYFQNEAQLEKSRLLSDRFSAERPKGSFSTLEIQRTEQGDSAMYLCASRPDRAVDEKLFFGSGTQLSVL.